The entry below describes one T cell receptor (beta chain). With 5 bases removed from V and 2 bases from J, the gap between germline ends came to 11 bases. The CDR3 length is 14 residues. Looked up from germline, CDR1 is SGHNT and CDR2 is YENEEA. In the original processing: Estimates of nucleated cell counts were drawn from the amplification of reference gene primers. Data came from immunoSEQ multiplex PCR; TCRdb stores just in-frame clones and leaves some out. That table furnishes V, J and clone size, whereas the DNA furnished D and trimming. Of more than 300,000 clones detected, around 92% appear once; the ten largest clones hold less than 2%. Seattle-derived patients entered the study during active infection and were followed longitudinally. The data derive from a study of blood T cell repertoires in COVID-19. In the study overall: Sites in the United States, Italy and Spain provided acute and convalescent COVID-19 samples. The cDNA or gDNA used as material had been derived from T cells, B-cell-depleted T cells, or PBMCs.

Sequenced sample: peripheral blood. This sequence was found in a woman under 40 with COVID-19, enrolled during active disease. The chain uses TRBV11-3 and TRBJ2-3; tentative D call: TRBD2 (6 bases). CDR3 in amino acids: CASSPRDFTDTQYF. In DNA, the CDR3 is TGTGCCAGCAGCCCGCGGGACTTCACAGATACGCAGTATTTT.